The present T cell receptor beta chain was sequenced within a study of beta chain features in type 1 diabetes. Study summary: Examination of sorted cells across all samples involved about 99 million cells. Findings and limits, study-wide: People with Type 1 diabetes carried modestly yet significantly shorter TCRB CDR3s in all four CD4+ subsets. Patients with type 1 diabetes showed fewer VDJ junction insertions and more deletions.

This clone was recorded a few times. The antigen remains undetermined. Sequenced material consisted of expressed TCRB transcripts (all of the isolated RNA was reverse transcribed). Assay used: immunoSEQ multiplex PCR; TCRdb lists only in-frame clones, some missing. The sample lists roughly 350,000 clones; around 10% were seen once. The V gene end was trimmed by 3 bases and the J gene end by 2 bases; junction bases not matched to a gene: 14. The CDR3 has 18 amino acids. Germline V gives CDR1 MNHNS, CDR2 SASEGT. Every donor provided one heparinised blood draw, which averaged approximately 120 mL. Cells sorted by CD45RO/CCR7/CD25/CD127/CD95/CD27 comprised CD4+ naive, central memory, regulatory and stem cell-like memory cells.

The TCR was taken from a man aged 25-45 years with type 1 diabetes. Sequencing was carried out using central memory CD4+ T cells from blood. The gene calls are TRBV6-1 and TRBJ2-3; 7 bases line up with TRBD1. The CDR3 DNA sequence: TGTGCCAGCAGTGATTCACCGGGACAGATCTTTTTCACAGATACGCAGTATTTT. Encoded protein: CASSDSPGQIFFTDTQYF.